Listed below are T cell receptor beta chains from one sample, sequenced in a study of cytomegalovirus exposure and HLA in healthy donors. Produced via immunoSEQ multiplex PCR; TCRdb's table is partial and in-frame only. The sample includes approximately 76,000 clones, roughly 63% seen only once; the top ten take 5.7%. Material: PBMCs. The receptors stem from a man younger than 45 in good health and CMV-seropositive. Both conserved end residues are part of each CDR3. Each record gives: J gene, V gene, D gene, clone size, CDR3 protein, CDR3 DNA. D genes are given only for firm matches. Some rows mark clone size as missing; the rest say once, few, many or name a class of expanded clone.

j_call: TRBJ2-7
v_call: TRBV5-1
d_call: TRBD1
clone_size: -
cdr3_aa: CASSLVPQGQYSYEQYF
cdr3_nt: TGCGCCAGCAGCTTGGTCCCCCAGGGACAGTACTCCTACGAGCAGTACTTC

j_call: TRBJ2-7
v_call: TRBV5-1
d_call: TRBD1
clone_size: few
cdr3_aa: CASSSLTGGLNEQYF
cdr3_nt: TGCGCCAGCAGCTCACTGACAGGGGGATTGAACGAGCAGTACTTC

j_call: TRBJ2-1
v_call: TRBV6-1
d_call: TRBD2
clone_size: -
cdr3_aa: CASSELREFQQFF
cdr3_nt: TGTGCCAGCAGTGAACTGCGGGAGTTCCAACAGTTCTTC

j_call: TRBJ2-5
v_call: TRBV4-2
d_call: TRBD2
clone_size: -
cdr3_aa: CASSLRLAGGPETQYF
cdr3_nt: TGTGCCAGCAGCCTAAGACTAGCGGGGGGGCCAGAGACCCAGTACTTC

j_call: TRBJ1-1
v_call: TRBV14
d_call: -
clone_size: -
cdr3_aa: CASSQDNVGGRATFF
cdr3_nt: TGTGCCAGCAGCCAAGATAATGTGGGGGGTAGAGCGACTTTCTTT

j_call: TRBJ1-1
v_call: TRBV10-3
d_call: -
clone_size: -
cdr3_aa: CATAGNTEAFF
cdr3_nt: TGTGCCACCGCAGGGAACACTGAAGCTTTCTTT

j_call: TRBJ2-1
v_call: TRBV18
d_call: TRBD2
clone_size: -
cdr3_aa: CASSPSLAGGLIHNEQFF
cdr3_nt: TGTGCCAGCTCACCAAGTCTAGCGGGAGGGTTAATCCACAATGAGCAGTTCTTC

j_call: TRBJ2-1
v_call: TRBV29-1
d_call: TRBD1
clone_size: -
cdr3_aa: CSVGQGRYNEQFF
cdr3_nt: TGCAGCGTTGGACAGGGGAGGTACAATGAGCAGTTCTTC

j_call: TRBJ2-3
v_call: TRBV7-9
d_call: TRBD2
clone_size: few
cdr3_aa: CASSFGLAGTTDTQYF
cdr3_nt: TGTGCCAGCAGCTTCGGGCTAGCGGGAACCACAGATACGCAGTATTTT

j_call: TRBJ1-1
v_call: TRBV9
d_call: -
clone_size: -
cdr3_aa: CASSTGLGTEAFF
cdr3_nt: TGTGCCAGCAGCACAGGGTTGGGGACTGAAGCTTTCTTT